This is a list of T cell receptor beta chains from one sample in a study of T cell responses to AZD1222 COVID-19 vaccine. TCRdb's table, derived via immunoSEQ multiplex PCR, lists solely in-frame clones and lacks some. The table has about 92,000 clones, around 90% seen once; the top ten hold around 5.5%. The sequenced sample was peripheral blood, obtained on day 0 of AZD1222 vaccination. All receptors come from an adult in good health. Each CDR3 is given with its conserved first and last residue. D genes are given only for firm matches. Only part of the rows carry a size: once, few, many, or a class if the clone is expanded.

clone size,V gene,J gene,D gene,CDR3 protein,CDR3 DNA
NA,TRBV4-1,TRBJ2-7,TRBD1,CASSQTGTGGSRGQYF,TGCGCCAGCAGCCAAACCGGGACAGGGGGCTCGAGGGGGCAGTACTTC
once,TRBV19,TRBJ2-2,NA,CASKWQGGTGELFF,TGTGCCAGTAAGTGGCAGGGAGGCACCGGGGAGCTGTTTTTT
NA,TRBV10-1,TRBJ2-1,NA,CASSEGSSRAYNEQFF,TGCGCCAGCAGTGAGGGTAGCAGCAGAGCCTACAATGAGCAGTTCTTC
NA,TRBV15,TRBJ2-7,NA,CATSSPRDLHSYEQYF,TGTGCCACCAGCAGTCCAAGGGATCTGCACTCCTACGAGCAGTACTTC
NA,TRBV5-4,TRBJ2-7,NA,CASSFRHEQYF,TGTGCCAGCAGCTTTCGACACGAGCAGTACTTC
NA,TRBV5-4,TRBJ2-3,NA,CASSYRAAGTDTQYF,TGTGCCAGCAGCTACCGGGCCGCCGGCACAGATACGCAGTATTTT
NA,TRBV27,TRBJ1-6,TRBD1,CASSFGQGSPLHF,TGTGCCAGCAGTTTCGGACAGGGATCACCCCTCCACTTT
NA,TRBV7-9,TRBJ2-3,TRBD2,CASSLDPRLAGGTDTQYF,TGTGCCAGCAGCTTAGACCCTCGACTAGCGGGAGGCACAGATACGCAGTATTTT
NA,TRBV11-2,TRBJ1-1,TRBD1,CASSLADRVRGEAFF,TGTGCCAGCAGCTTAGCGGACAGGGTTAGGGGTGAAGCTTTCTTT
NA,TRBV7-8,TRBJ1-4,NA,CASSPSPSGANEKLFF,TGTGCCAGCAGCCCTTCCCCCTCGGGGGCTAATGAAAAACTGTTTTTT
NA,TRBV19,TRBJ2-1,NA,CASKPFDDSYNEQFF,TGTGCCAGTAAGCCCTTTGACGACTCCTACAATGAGCAGTTCTTC
NA,TRBV2,TRBJ1-5,NA,CASRGAWNQPQHF,TGTGCCAGCAGAGGGGCATGGAATCAGCCCCAGCATTTT
NA,TRBV7-9,TRBJ2-1,TRBD2,CASSATSPEEQFF,TGTGCCAGCAGCGCGACTAGCCCCGAGGAGCAGTTCTTC
NA,TRBV6-6,TRBJ1-5,NA,CASTVTDNQPQHF,TGTGCCAGCACCGTGACAGACAATCAGCCCCAGCATTTT
NA,TRBV6-2/TRBV6-3,TRBJ2-7,NA,CASSSYSSYEQYF,TGTGCCAGCAGTTCGTACAGTTCCTACGAGCAGTACTTC
few,TRBV11-3,TRBJ2-7,TRBD1,CASSCRDRDIYEQYF,TGTGCCAGCAGCTGCCGGGACAGGGACATCTACGAGCAGTACTTC
NA,TRBV4-3,TRBJ2-5,TRBD2,CASSQVLAGGPLTETQYF,TGCGCCAGCAGCCAAGTACTAGCGGGAGGGCCTCTGACAGAGACCCAGTACTTC
NA,TRBV6-2/TRBV6-3,TRBJ2-1,TRBD2,CASSYGGGVYNEQFF,TGTGCCAGCAGTTACGGGGGAGGGGTTTACAATGAGCAGTTCTTC
NA,TRBV28,TRBJ1-6,NA,CASLMGGNSPLHF,TGTGCCAGCCTTATGGGTGGTAATTCACCCCTCCACTTT
NA,TRBV19,TRBJ1-5,NA,CASSSRRSSNQPQHF,TGTGCCAGTAGTTCCCGCCGGAGTAGCAATCAGCCCCAGCATTTT
few,TRBV7-6,TRBJ2-7,TRBD2,CASSSTSGYTYEQYF,TGTGCCAGCAGCTCCACTAGCGGGTACACCTACGAGCAGTACTTC
NA,TRBV28,TRBJ1-2,NA,CASTQRWGRYGYTF,TGTGCCAGCACTCAAAGGTGGGGGAGGTATGGCTACACCTTC
NA,TRBV19,TRBJ1-5,NA,CASSPPAGQPQHF,TGTGCCAGTAGTCCCCCGGCGGGTCAGCCCCAGCATTTT
NA,TRBV30,TRBJ2-7,TRBD1,CAWRRQGTSYEQYF,TGTGCCTGGAGACGACAGGGGACCTCCTACGAGCAGTACTTC
NA,TRBV4-3,TRBJ2-1,NA,CASSQDSKTYNEQFF,TGCGCCAGCAGCCAAGACTCGAAGACCTACAATGAGCAGTTCTTC
few,TRBV27,TRBJ2-3,NA,CASSISPAGTQYF,TGTGCCAGCAGTATCTCGCCCGCAGGTACGCAGTATTTT
NA,TRBV2,TRBJ1-5,NA,CASRLRGGNQPQHF,TGTGCCAGCAGGCTCAGGGGTGGCAATCAGCCCCAGCATTTT
NA,TRBV28,TRBJ2-3,TRBD2,CASRSGSSTDTQYF,TGTGCCAGCAGAAGCGGGAGTTCAACAGATACGCAGTATTTT
NA,TRBV3-1/TRBV3-2,TRBJ2-7,NA,CASSQKGTRRFSYEQYF,TGTGCCAGCAGCCAAAAGGGAACTCGGCGGTTCTCCTACGAGCAGTACTTC
NA,TRBV7-9,TRBJ1-3,TRBD1,CASSSARDSASSGNTIYF,TGTGCCAGCAGCTCAGCTCGGGACAGTGCGTCCTCTGGAAACACCATATATTTT
NA,TRBV15,TRBJ2-1,NA,CATSRVEGAYNEQFF,TGTGCCACCAGCAGGGTGGAGGGGGCCTACAATGAGCAGTTCTTC
NA,TRBV14,TRBJ2-5,NA,CASSERPGVGQETQYF,TGTGCCAGCAGCGAAAGACCGGGGGTGGGCCAAGAGACCCAGTACTTC
NA,TRBV18,TRBJ2-5,NA,CASSTGLQETQYF,TGTGCCAGCTCGACAGGCCTCCAAGAGACCCAGTACTTC
NA,TRBV11-3,TRBJ1-1,NA,CASSIGRGTTEAFF,TGTGCCAGCAGCATCGGCCGAGGGACCACTGAAGCTTTCTTT
NA,TRBV10-3,TRBJ1-1,NA,CASRLTLNTEAFF,TGTGCCTCAAGACTGACACTAAACACTGAAGCTTTCTTT
NA,TRBV28,TRBJ2-6,NA,CASSLSVLSGANVLTF,TGTGCCAGCAGTTTAAGTGTGTTGTCTGGGGCCAACGTCCTGACTTTC
NA,TRBV7-7,TRBJ2-1,TRBD2,CASSAGTSGSHEQFF,TGTGCTAGCTCCGCCGGGACTAGCGGGTCCCATGAGCAGTTCTTC
NA,TRBV11-3,TRBJ2-5,TRBD2,CASSFRGGGQETQYF,TGTGCCAGCAGCTTTCGGGGGGGCGGACAAGAGACCCAGTACTTC
NA,TRBV7-6,TRBJ2-7,TRBD2,CASSLRGLAGDEQYF,TGTGCCAGCAGCCTTAGGGGACTAGCGGGAGACGAGCAGTACTTC
once,TRBV27,TRBJ1-6,NA,CASSFRDYSPLHF,TGTGCCAGCAGTTTCAGGGATTATTCACCCCTCCACTTT
NA,TRBV2,TRBJ1-2,NA,CASSPPSRDGYTF,TGTGCCAGTTCCCCCCCTTCACGGGATGGCTACACCTTC
NA,TRBV7-3,TRBJ1-3,TRBD1,CASSSTGGNGNTIYF,TGTGCCAGCAGCTCGACAGGGGGCAATGGAAACACCATATATTTT
NA,TRBV6-5,TRBJ1-5,NA,CASRDGDQPQHF,TGTGCCAGCAGGGACGGAGATCAGCCCCAGCATTTT
NA,TRBV7-9,TRBJ1-2,NA,CASSFSTGNSNYGYTF,TGTGCCAGCAGCTTTAGTACAGGGAACTCTAACTATGGCTACACCTTC
NA,TRBV6-1,TRBJ2-4,NA,CASSERGPRAKNIQYF,TGTGCCAGCAGTGAACGGGGTCCTAGGGCCAAAAACATTCAGTACTTC
NA,TRBV5-4,TRBJ2-7,TRBD1,CATQKGTGLSYEQYF,TGTGCCACCCAGAAGGGGACAGGGTTGTCCTACGAGCAGTACTTC
NA,TRBV10-3,TRBJ2-5,NA,CAISESRGRQETQYF,TGTGCCATCAGTGAGTCGAGAGGTCGCCAAGAGACCCAGTACTTC
NA,TRBV4-2,TRBJ2-1,NA,CASSQVAVSSYNEQFF,TGTGCCAGCAGCCAAGTAGCCGTGAGCTCCTACAATGAGCAGTTCTTC
few,TRBV6-5,TRBJ1-5,NA,CASRREWNQPQHF,TGTGCCAGCAGGAGGGAATGGAATCAGCCCCAGCATTTT
few,TRBV27,TRBJ1-5,NA,CASSLTGGFNQPQHF,TGTGCCAGCAGTTTAACTGGGGGGTTCAATCAGCCCCAGCATTTT
NA,TRBV9,TRBJ2-6,NA,CASSVARGTGANVLTF,TGTGCCAGCAGCGTAGCTCGGGGGACTGGGGCCAACGTCCTGACTTTC